Below, 21 T cell receptor beta chains from the same sample are listed, as sequenced in a study of T cells in Graves' hyperthyroidism and ophthalmopathy. RNA transcripts gave rise to amplified TCR beta CDR3 regions. Primed by the HTBI set, a first-round RT-PCR was run on the TCR CDR3. Using its own MiXCR run on the multiplex PCR reads, TCRdb lists one record per CDR3 protein. Found here are about 600,000 distinct CDR3 sequences, approximately 14% of them singletons; the top ten hold 6.5% to 9%. Sequencing was done on a sample of blood. The receptors were gathered from a young woman with Graves' ophthalmopathy.

A remark on this clonotype: Relative to the germline gene, one junction end is altered; a read error may explain this. The chain carries TRBV12-3 or TRBV12-4 and TRBJ1-3; possibly TRBD1 for D (6 bases). The length of the CDR3 is 17 residues. The CDR3 loop reads CASSFRPGQRYGNSIYF. CDR3 DNA: TGTGCCAGCAGTTTCCGCCCCGGACAGAGGTATGGAAACAGCATATATTTT.

This clonotype was recorded many times. CDR3 amino acids: CASSFVVIQANTGELFF. The CDR3 DNA reads as TGTGCCAGCAGCTTCGTTGTAATACAAGCGAACACCGGGGAGCTGTTTTTT. The chain is built from TRBV7-8 and TRBJ2-2; D remains ambiguous. Deletions cut 3 bases from V and 0 bases from J, with 14 bases between. The CDR3 spans 17 residues. Germline V CDR1 and CDR2: SGHVS, FQNEAQ.

This rearrangement joins TRBV11-2 to TRBJ2-2; possible D gene TRBD1, 5 bases. V dropped 5 bases and J dropped 0 bases, with 16 bases sitting between them. CDR3 size: 17 residues. The germline V gene has CDR1 SGHAT and CDR2 FQNNGV. The CDR3 DNA reads TGTGCCAGCAGCCCCTGGACCAGGGTTCCGAACACCGGGGAGCTGTTTTTT. It translates to CASSPWTRVPNTGELFF.

A note on this clonotype: Being one base from a much bigger clone, this may be a read error. This chain connects TRBV5-6 to TRBJ2-1; 9 nucleotides line up with TRBD2. The V and J ends lost 10 bases and 2 bases, in that order; junction bases with no gene match: 13. The CDR3 sequence is 16 residues long. The germline V gene has CDR1 SGHDT and CDR2 YYEEEE. The CDR3 sequence: CAARVAGDQPYNEQFF. The CDR3 DNA sequence: TGTGCCGCAAGGGTAGCGGGAGACCAACCCTACAATGAGCAGTTCTTC.

This chain connects TRBV6-6 to TRBJ2-4; D is uncertain. This CDR3 spans 14 amino acids. Germline V gene lookup returns CDR1 MNHNY and CDR2 SVGAGI (reference sequence). V was clipped by 2 bases and J by 3 bases, with 8 bases between them. CDR3 residues: CASSYPIDKNIQYF. The CDR3 nucleotides read TGTGCCAGCAGTTACCCTATCGACAAAAACATTCAGTACTTC.

There are many counts of this clonotype. This chain uses TRBV10-3 with TRBJ1-2; no firm D call. Germline V lookup: CDR1 ENHRY, CDR2 SYGVKD. Trimming took 4 bases from V and 0 from J, leaving 9 bases between them. This CDR3 comprises 14 residues. The CDR3 coding sequence is TGTGCCATCAGTGCGGCACCTTCTAACTATGGCTACACCTTC. Translated: CAISAAPSNYGYTF.

A few counts support this clonotype. This sequence joins TRBV4-2 and TRBJ2-3; 7 bases align to TRBD2. Germline V gene lookup returns CDR1 LGHNA and CDR2 YNFKEQ. CDR3 length equals 17 residues. The V gene end was trimmed by 1 base and the J gene end by 3 bases; junction bases not matched to a gene: 10. The CDR3 bases are TGTGCCAGCAGCCAAGCGCGGAGGGAGGGCCGGACAGATACGCAGTATTTT. Translated: CASSQARREGRTDTQYF.

The rearrangement joins TRBV12-5 to TRBJ1-3; D is uncertain. The CDR3 sequence is 14 residues long. Trimming cost V 6 bases and J 4 bases, with 13 bases left between them. Germline V gene lookup returns CDR1 LGHNT and CDR2 FRNRAP. The CDR3: CASGSPEHGNTIYF. The CDR3 DNA reads TGTGCTAGTGGCTCCCCCGAGCACGGAAACACCATATATTTT.

This clonotype was counted at least ten times. The chain employs TRBV6-5 and TRBJ2-7; 8 bases line up with TRBD1. The CDR3 runs 16 residues. In germline, CDR1 is MNHEY, CDR2 SVGAGI. V lost 0 bases and J lost 2; bases outside the gene matches: 6. The CDR3 DNA reads TGTGCCAGCAGTTACTCTAGGCCGACAGGGGCCTACGAGCAGTACTTC. This encodes CASSYSRPTGAYEQYF.

A few counts support this clonotype. The genes are TRBV19 and TRBJ1-5; the D is unclear. This CDR3 is 14 amino acids long. CDR1 is LNHDA, CDR2 SQIVND, per germline (reference sequence). The V gene lost 1 base and the J gene lost 4 bases, with 8 bases spanning the gap. DNA for the CDR3: TGTGCCAGTAGTATAGCGGCAGGTAATCAGCCCCAGCATTTT. Translated: CASSIAAGNQPQHF.

CDR3 DNA sequence: TGTGCCAGCAGCCCCCCGGGGAGCGGATCCTACGAGCAGTACTTC. Translating gives CASSPPGSGSYEQYF. The chain recombines TRBV7-9 with TRBJ2-7; D might be TRBD2 (5 bases). The CDR3 loop spans 15 amino acids. Germline V CDR1 and CDR2: SEHNR, FQNEAQ (reference sequence). Trimming took off 5 bases at V and 1 base at J, with 15 bases between the two ends. Full variable domain (outside the CDR3, taken from reference TRBV7-9 and TRBJ2-7): DTGVSQNPRHKITKRGQNVTFRCDPISEHNRLYWYRQTLGQGPEFLTYFQNEAQLEKSRLLSDRFSAERPKGSFSTLEIQRTEQGDSAMYLCASSPPGSGSYEQYFGPGTRLTVT.

This clonotype was counted many times. The gene calls are TRBV11-3 and TRBJ2-5, with 9 bases that match TRBD2. The V segment lost 4 bases and the J segment 8 bases; nucleotides outside the gene matches: 8. Germline loops: CDR1 SGHNT, CDR2 YENEEA. This CDR3 has 14 amino acids. In nucleotides, the CDR3 is TGTGCCAGCAGCTCCGTGCAGCGGGAGGAAACCCAGTACTTC. Residues: CASSSVQREETQYF.

This rearrangement joins TRBV4-1 to TRBJ2-7, with 8 positions matching TRBD2. Germline V gene data show CDR1 as MGHRA and CDR2 as YSYEKL. The CDR3 contains 17 residues. The junction had 12 bases not matched to a gene; V was cut back by 3 bases and J by 2 bases. This CDR3 reads CASSHPNSGITAYEQYF. In DNA form, the CDR3 reads TGCGCCAGCAGCCACCCCAATAGCGGGATTACTGCCTACGAGCAGTACTTC.

This sequence joins TRBV5-1 and TRBJ1-1; unclear D gene. Trimming removed 7 bases from V and 3 bases from J, with 13 bases in between. CDR3 length: 13 residues. Germline assignment: CDR1 SGHRS and CDR2 YFSETQ. CDR3 nucleotides: TGCGCCAGCCGTAGCTTGCTAGACACTGAAGCTTTCTTT. Translated: CASRSLLDTEAFF.

This clonotype has ten or more counts. This chain connects TRBV2 to TRBJ2-7; TRBD2 matches 8 bases. Germline V CDR1 and CDR2: SNHLY, FYNNEI. The CDR3 has 18 amino acids. The V segment lost 6 bases and the J segment 5 bases; nucleotides outside the gene matches: 21. The CDR3 here is CASSQFSQLGGAANEQYF. The CDR3 nucleotides read TGTGCCAGCAGCCAATTCTCACAGCTCGGGGGGGCAGCAAACGAGCAGTACTTC.

Ten or more counts support this clonotype. J is TRBJ1-4 and V is TRBV27; 8 bases match TRBD1. The CDR3 has 15 residues. The J segment lost 5 bases and the V segment lost 4 bases, leaving 6 bases of the junction unmatched. Germline-derived CDR1 and CDR2 are MNHEY and SMNVEV (reference sequence). In DNA, the CDR3 is TGTGCCAGCAGTTCACGGACAGGGTACAATGAAAAACTGTTTTTT. Its translation is CASSSRTGYNEKLFF.

In its sample, this clonotype was seen a few times. This chain links TRBV25-1 with TRBJ2-1, with 11 bases matching TRBD1. The ends lost 4 bases at V and 2 bases at J; junction bases unmatched: 4. CDR3 size: 16 residues. Germline lookup yields CDR1 MGHDK and CDR2 SYGVNS. In DNA, the CDR3 is TGTGCCAGCAGTGCTTCGGACAGGGGGCCCTACAATGAGCAGTTCTTC. Its protein is CASSASDRGPYNEQFF.

This clonotype was counted many times. The DNA of the CDR3 is TGTGCCAGCAGGTCCACAGGGTCCCAAGAGACCCAGTACTTC. Amino acids: CASRSTGSQETQYF. The chain has TRBV12-3 or TRBV12-4 and TRBJ2-5, with a possible D match to TRBD1 (6 bases). V was shortened by 6 bases and J by 1 base, with 12 bases between the two germline ends. The CDR3 loop spans 14 amino acids.

This clonotype was counted at least ten times. The genes are TRBV5-1 and TRBJ2-3; weak D call: TRBD2 (7 bases). CDR3 length equals 16 residues. V was shortened by 0 bases and J by 1 base, with 12 bases between the two germline ends. CDR1 SGHRS and CDR2 YFSETQ come from the germline V gene. The CDR3 sequence: CASSLARGGRTDTQYF. The CDR3 nucleotides are TGCGCCAGCAGCTTGGCCAGGGGAGGGCGCACAGATACGCAGTATTTT.

This clonotype was seen ten or more times. The chain links TRBV11-3 to TRBJ2-3; 7 bases agree with TRBD1. Germline CDR1 SGHNT, CDR2 YENEEA. With 2 bases clipped from V and 4 bases from J, the junction kept 6 bases outside the gene matches. This CDR3 spans 15 amino acids. Here the CDR3 DNA reads TGTGCCAGCAGCTTACAGGGGGTTAATCCAGATACGCAGTATTTT. Amino acids: CASSLQGVNPDTQYF.

The chain uses TRBV24-1 and TRBJ2-3; 7 bases agree with TRBD1. Germline CDR1 is KGHDR and CDR2 is SFDVKD. V gave up 3 bases and J gave up 6 bases; unmatched junction bases: 8. The CDR3 has 15 residues. The CDR3 loop reads CATSDPGQPGDTQYF. CDR3 coding DNA: TGTGCCACCAGTGATCCGGGACAGCCTGGGGATACGCAGTATTTT.